This T cell receptor beta chain was captured in a study of T-cell memory formation after mild COVID-19. Regarding the study as a whole: Contracting CD4+ clones were located mainly in CM and EM, and CD8+ clones in EMRA. Researchers found some responding clones in pre-infection memory, a sign that cross-reactive memory joined.

Employing constant-segment primers, 5'RACE generated TCR alpha and TCR beta cDNA libraries bearing sample barcodes and UMIs. One entry per CDR3 protein results from TCRdb running MiXCR on the 5' RACE reads. Of about 90,000 distinct CDR3 sequences listed, about 13% are singletons. As to this clonotype: What it binds is not known.

The CDR3 covers 14 residues. Trimming stripped 1 base from V and 2 bases from J, with 9 bases between. The sample taken for sequencing was PBMCs or a T cell subset sorted from them (not recorded which). The receptor comes from an adult woman who had mild COVID-19 (a few samples of this study predate the infection). Cell type and time point are not known. This chain links TRBV12-3 or TRBV12-4 with TRBJ2-7; D remains ambiguous. CDR3 sequence reads: CASSLVSKTYEQYF. CDR3 coding DNA: TGTGCCAGCAGTTTAGTGTCGAAGACCTACGAGCAGTACTTC.